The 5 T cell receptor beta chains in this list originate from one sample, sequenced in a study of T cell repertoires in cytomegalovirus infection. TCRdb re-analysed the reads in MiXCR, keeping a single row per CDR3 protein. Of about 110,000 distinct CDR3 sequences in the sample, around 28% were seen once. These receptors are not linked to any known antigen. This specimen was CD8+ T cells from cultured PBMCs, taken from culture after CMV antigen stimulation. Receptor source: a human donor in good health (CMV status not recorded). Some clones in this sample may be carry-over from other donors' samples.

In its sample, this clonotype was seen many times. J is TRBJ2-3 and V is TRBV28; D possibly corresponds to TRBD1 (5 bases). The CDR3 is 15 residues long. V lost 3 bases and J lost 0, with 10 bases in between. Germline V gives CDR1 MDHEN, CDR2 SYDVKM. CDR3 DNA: TGTGCCAGCAGTTTGACAGTCCCTAGCACAGATACGCAGTATTTT. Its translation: CASSLTVPSTDTQYF.

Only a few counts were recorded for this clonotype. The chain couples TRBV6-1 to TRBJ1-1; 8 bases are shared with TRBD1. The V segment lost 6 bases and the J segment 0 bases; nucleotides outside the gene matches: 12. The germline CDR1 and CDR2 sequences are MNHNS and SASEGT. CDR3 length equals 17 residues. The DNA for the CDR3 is TGTGCCAGCAGCCTAGAGCGGACAGGGCCCTTGAACACTGAAGCTTTCTTT. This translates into CASSLERTGPLNTEAFF.

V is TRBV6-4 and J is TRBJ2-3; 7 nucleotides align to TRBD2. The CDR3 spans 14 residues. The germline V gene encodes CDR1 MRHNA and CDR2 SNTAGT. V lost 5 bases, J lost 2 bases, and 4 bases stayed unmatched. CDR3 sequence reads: CASSLLAFTDTQYF. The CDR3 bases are TGTGCCAGCAGTCTACTAGCGTTCACAGATACGCAGTATTTT.

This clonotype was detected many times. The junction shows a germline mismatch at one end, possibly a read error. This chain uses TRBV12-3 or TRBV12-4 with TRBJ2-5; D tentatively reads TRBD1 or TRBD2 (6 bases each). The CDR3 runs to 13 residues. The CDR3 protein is CASSLGGPETQYF. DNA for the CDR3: TGTGCCAGCAGCTTAGGGGGGCCAGAGACCCAGTACTTC.

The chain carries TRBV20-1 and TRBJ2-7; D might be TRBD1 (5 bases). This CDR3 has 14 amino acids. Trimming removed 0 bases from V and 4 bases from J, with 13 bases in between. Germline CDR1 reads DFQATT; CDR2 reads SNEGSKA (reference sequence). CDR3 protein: CSARDGQGLYEQYF. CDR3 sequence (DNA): TGCAGTGCTAGAGATGGGCAGGGCCTGTACGAGCAGTACTTC.